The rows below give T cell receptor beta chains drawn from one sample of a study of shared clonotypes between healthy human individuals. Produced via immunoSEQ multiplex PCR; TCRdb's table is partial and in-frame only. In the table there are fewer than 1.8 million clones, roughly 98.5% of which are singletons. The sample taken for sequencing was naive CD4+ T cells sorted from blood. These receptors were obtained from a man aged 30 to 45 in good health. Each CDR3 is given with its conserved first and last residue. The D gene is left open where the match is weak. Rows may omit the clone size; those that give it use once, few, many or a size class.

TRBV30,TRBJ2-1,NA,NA,TGTGCCCTGGATTCGTTAGTAGCGAATGAGCAGTTCTTC,CALDSLVANEQFF
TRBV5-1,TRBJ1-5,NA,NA,TGCGCCAGCAGCCGGGGGGGCGGCAATCAGCCCCAGCATTTT,CASSRGGGNQPQHF
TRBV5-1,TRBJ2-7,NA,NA,TGCGCCAGCAGCCGGTCTATCTACGAGCAGTACTTC,CASSRSIYEQYF
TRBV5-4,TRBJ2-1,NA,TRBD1,TGTGCCAGCAGTTCCAGCCGACAGGGGGGTTCTTCTGAGCAGTTCTTC,CASSSSRQGGSSEQFF
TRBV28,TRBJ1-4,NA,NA,TGTGCCAGCAGTTTTGATAGGACCGTTGAAAAACTGTTTTTT,CASSFDRTVEKLFF
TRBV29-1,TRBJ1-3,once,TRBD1,TGCAGCGGACAGGGTTCCTCTGGAAACACCATATATTTT,CSGQGSSGNTIYF
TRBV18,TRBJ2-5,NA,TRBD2,TGTGCCAGCTCGCTTGGACTAGCTTCGGAGACCCAGTACTTC,CASSLGLASETQYF
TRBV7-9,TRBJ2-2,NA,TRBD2,TGTGCCAGCAGCCTTAGGGGAGCGGGGCGAGCCAAGAACACCGGGGAGCTGTTTTTT,CASSLRGAGRAKNTGELFF
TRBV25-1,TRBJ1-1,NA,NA,TGTGCCAGCAATATGGGGGGGCTCAACACTGAAGCTTTCTTT,CASNMGGLNTEAFF
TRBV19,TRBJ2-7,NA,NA,TGTGCCAGTAGTACCAGGGGCCGGGACGGAGGTTACGAGCAGTACTTC,CASSTRGRDGGYEQYF
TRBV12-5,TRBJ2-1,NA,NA,TGTGCTAGTGGCCGGACGGTTTCCTACAATGAGCAGTTCTTC,CASGRTVSYNEQFF
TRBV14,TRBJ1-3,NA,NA,TGTGCCAGCAGTCGGGCGGGTTTGCTATCTGGAAACACCATATATTTT,CASSRAGLLSGNTIYF
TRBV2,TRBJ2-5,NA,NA,TGTGCCAGCAGTGAAATAACAGGCCGCGATGGGACCCAGTACTTC,CASSEITGRDGTQYF
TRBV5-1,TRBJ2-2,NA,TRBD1,TGCGCCAGCAGCTTCTCGGCAGGGGGCTCCGGGGAGCTGTTTTTT,CASSFSAGGSGELFF
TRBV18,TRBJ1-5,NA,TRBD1,TGTGCCAGCTCACCCGGAACAGGGGACCAGCCCCAGCATTTT,CASSPGTGDQPQHF
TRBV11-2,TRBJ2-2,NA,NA,TGTGCCAGCAGCTTGAGTCCCATTAACACCGGGGAGCTGTTTTTT,CASSLSPINTGELFF
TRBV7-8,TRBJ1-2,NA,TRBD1,TGTGCCAGCACCCCCGACAGGGTGCCTATTATCGTCTTCTATGGCTACACCTTC,CASTPDRVPIIVFYGYTF
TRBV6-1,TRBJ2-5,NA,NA,TGTGCCAGCAGTGAGGAGGGTTTGGGGAAAGAGACCCAGTACTTC,CASSEEGLGKETQYF
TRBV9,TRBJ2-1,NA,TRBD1,TGTGCCAGCAGCCCCAGGGGGCTATCCTACAATGAGCAGTTCTTC,CASSPRGLSYNEQFF
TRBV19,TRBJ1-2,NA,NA,TGTGCCAGTTTTCCCAGCGACGGAAATGGCTACACCTTC,CASFPSDGNGYTF
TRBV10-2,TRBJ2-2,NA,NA,TGCGCCAGCAGTGAATCGCCCGGGGAGCTGTTTTTT,CASSESPGELFF
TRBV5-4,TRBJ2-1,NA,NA,TGTGCCAGCAGCGGACGGGCAGGTAGCCACCCGGGGAATGAGCAGTTCTTC,CASSGRAGSHPGNEQFF
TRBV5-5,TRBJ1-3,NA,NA,TGTGCCAGCAGCTTGATGTCGGCGTCGGGGGGAAACACCATATATTTT,CASSLMSASGGNTIYF
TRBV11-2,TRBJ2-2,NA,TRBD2,TGTGCCAGCAGCCTTAGCGGGAGAGTGGGCACCGGGGAGCTGTTTTTT,CASSLSGRVGTGELFF
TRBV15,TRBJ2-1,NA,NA,TGTGCCACCAGCAGAGCTGGTAGGCAAGATGAGCAGTTCTTC,CATSRAGRQDEQFF
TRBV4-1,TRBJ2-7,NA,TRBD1,TGCGCCAGCAGCCAACACCGGGACAGGGTAGGTGAGCAGTACTTC,CASSQHRDRVGEQYF
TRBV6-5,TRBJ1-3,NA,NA,TGTGCCAGCATCAGTAATGGAAACACCATATATTTT,CASISNGNTIYF
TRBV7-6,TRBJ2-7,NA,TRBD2,TGTGCCAGCAGCCCCCGGGACTATAACGCCTACGAGCAGTACTTC,CASSPRDYNAYEQYF
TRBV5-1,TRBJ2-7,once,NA,TGCGCCAGCTGGTGGGGGAGATGGTACGAGCAGTACTTC,CASWWGRWYEQYF
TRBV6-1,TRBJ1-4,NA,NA,TGTGCCAGCAGTGTGACAGCAATTCGTACTGAAAAACTGTTTTTT,CASSVTAIRTEKLFF
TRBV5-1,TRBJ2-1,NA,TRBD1,TGCGCCAGCAGGGATGGGACAGGGTACAATGAGCAGTTCTTC,CASRDGTGYNEQFF
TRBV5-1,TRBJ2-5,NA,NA,TGCGCCAGCAGCCCTTTGGGGACGCGGGAAGAGACCCAGTACTTC,CASSPLGTREETQYF
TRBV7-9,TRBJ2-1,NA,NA,TGTGCCAGCAGCTTAGTCGGCAATGAGCAGTTCTTC,CASSLVGNEQFF
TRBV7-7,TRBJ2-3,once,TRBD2,TGTGCCAGCAGCTTAGGCGGACTAGCGGGAGGTGTGAATACGCAGTATTTT,CASSLGGLAGGVNTQYF
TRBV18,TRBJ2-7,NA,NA,TGTGCCACCAGGAATGGAGAACAGACCTACGAGCAGTACTTC,CATRNGEQTYEQYF
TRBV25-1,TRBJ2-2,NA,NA,TGTGCCACCAGTGAATATCTAGACACCGGGGAGCTGTTTTTT,CATSEYLDTGELFF
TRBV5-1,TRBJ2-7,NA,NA,TGCGCCAGCAGCTTGGCGTCGGGGTACGAGCAGTACTTC,CASSLASGYEQYF